This T cell receptor beta chain was recovered during a study of OX40 agonist ivuxolimab in advanced cancers. Study-wide background: The study gave patients intravenous ivuxolimab at 0.01 to 10 mg/kg every 2 weeks. Patients achieving partial responses numbered three: one hepatocellular carcinoma case and two cutaneous melanoma cases.

The CDR3 loop spans 15 amino acids. Germline V lookup: CDR1 MNHEY, CDR2 SMNVEV (reference sequence). The junction had 7 bases not matched to a gene; V was cut back by 5 bases and J by 2 bases. Study results and limitations: Antigens targeted by the expanded peripheral T cells were not determined.

This clone appeared a few times. The target antigen is unknown. Generated by immunoSEQ multiplex PCR, the TCRdb table keeps only in-frame clones and is missing some. The table has under 85,000 clones, 91% seen once. This specimen was CD4+ or CD8+ T cells sorted from blood, taken in a trial of the OX40 agonist ivuxolimab. This sequence originates from an adult with an advanced solid tumor such as melanoma, head and neck, liver or kidney cancer. The V call is TRBV27, the J call TRBJ2-7; TRBD2 aligns across 9 bases. In DNA form, the CDR3 reads TGTGCCAGCAGTCCCAAGGGACTAGCAACCTACGAGCAGTACTTC. Amino acids: CASSPKGLATYEQYF.